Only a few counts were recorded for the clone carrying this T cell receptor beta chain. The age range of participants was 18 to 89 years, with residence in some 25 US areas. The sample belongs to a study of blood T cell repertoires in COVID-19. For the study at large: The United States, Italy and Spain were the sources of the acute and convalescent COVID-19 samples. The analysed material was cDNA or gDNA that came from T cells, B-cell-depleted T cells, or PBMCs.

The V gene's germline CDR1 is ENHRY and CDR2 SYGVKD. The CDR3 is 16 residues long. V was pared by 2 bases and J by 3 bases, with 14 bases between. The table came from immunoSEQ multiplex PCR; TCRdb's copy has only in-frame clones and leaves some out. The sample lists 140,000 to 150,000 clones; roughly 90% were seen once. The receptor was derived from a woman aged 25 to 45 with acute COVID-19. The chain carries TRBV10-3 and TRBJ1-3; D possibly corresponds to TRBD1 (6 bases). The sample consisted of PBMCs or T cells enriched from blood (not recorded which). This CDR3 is CAISEATGPFGNTIYF. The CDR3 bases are TGTGCCATCAGTGAGGCTACAGGGCCGTTTGGAAACACCATATATTTT.